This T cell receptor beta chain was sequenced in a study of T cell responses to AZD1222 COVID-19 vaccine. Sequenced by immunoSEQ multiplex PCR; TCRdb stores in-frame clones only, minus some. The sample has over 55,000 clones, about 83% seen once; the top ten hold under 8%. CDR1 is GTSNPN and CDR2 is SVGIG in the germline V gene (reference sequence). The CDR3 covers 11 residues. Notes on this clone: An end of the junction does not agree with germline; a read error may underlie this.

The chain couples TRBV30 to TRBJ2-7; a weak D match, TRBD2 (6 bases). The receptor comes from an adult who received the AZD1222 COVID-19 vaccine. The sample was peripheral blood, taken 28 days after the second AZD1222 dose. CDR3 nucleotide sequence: TGTGTCTGGGGGGTCGGCAACGAGCAGTACTTC. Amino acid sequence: CVWGVGNEQYF.